One T cell receptor beta chain is described in this entry. The record originates from a study of blood T cell repertoires in COVID-19. Study-level information: There were acute and convalescent COVID-19 samples, and they came from the United States, Italy and Spain.

CDR1 SGDLS and CDR2 YYNGEE come from the germline V gene. The CDR3 contains 16 residues. J gave up 3 bases and V 0 bases, and 5 bases lay outside the gene matches. How the authors handled the data: Reference gene primer amplification in the assay estimated nucleated cell counts. Libraries were prepared by immunoSEQ multiplex PCR; TCRdb keeps only in-frame clonotypes and omits some of them. That table is the source of V, J and clone size, and D and trimming were worked out from the DNA. Here the sample spans around 70,000 clones, about 92% being singletons. Sequencing used peripheral blood. The TCR was taken from a man aged 50-59 years with acute or convalescent COVID-19. The chain joins TRBV9 to TRBJ1-2; TRBD1 aligns across 10 bases. DNA for the CDR3: TGTGCCAGCAGCGTAGGACAGGGGGCACCGTACTATGGCTACACCTTC. Protein: CASSVGQGAPYYGYTF.